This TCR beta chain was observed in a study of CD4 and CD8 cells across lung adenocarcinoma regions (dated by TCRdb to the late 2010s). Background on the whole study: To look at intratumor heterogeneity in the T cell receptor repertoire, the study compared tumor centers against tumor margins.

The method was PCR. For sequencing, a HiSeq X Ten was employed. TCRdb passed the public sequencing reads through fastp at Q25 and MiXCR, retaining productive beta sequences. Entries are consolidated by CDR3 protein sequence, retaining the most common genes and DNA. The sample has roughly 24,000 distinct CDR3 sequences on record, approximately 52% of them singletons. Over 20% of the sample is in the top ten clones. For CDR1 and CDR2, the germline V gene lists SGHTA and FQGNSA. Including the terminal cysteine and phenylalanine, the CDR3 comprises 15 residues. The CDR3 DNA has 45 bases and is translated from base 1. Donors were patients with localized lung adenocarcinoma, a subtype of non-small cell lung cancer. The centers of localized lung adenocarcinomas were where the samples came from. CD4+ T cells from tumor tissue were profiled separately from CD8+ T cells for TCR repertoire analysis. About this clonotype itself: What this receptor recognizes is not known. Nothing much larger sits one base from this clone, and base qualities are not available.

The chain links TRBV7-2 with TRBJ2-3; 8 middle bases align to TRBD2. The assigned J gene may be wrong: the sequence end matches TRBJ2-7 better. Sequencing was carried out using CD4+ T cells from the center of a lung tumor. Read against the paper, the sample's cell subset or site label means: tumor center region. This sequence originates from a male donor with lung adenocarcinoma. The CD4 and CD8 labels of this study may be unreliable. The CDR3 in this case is CASSSARGATDTQYF. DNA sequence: TGTGCCAGCAGCTCGGCGCGGGGGGCCACAGATACGCAGTACTTC.